This T cell receptor (beta chain) comes out of a study of blood T cell repertoires in COVID-19. Trimming cost V 3 bases and J 9 bases, with 19 bases left between them. The CDR3 is 14 amino acids. Germline CDR1 reads SGHRS; CDR2 reads YFSETQ. In the authors' workflow: For nucleated cells, counts were estimated from reference gene primer amplification. TCRdb's copy holds only in-frame clones and misses some; the assay was immunoSEQ multiplex PCR. Clone size and V and J calls were adopted from that table, with D and trimming inferred from the DNA. This sample has a few hundred thousand clones; under 90% occur once, and the top ten carry approximately 5.1%.

Sequencing used peripheral blood. This receptor was taken from a woman in her sixties who had recovered from COVID-19. This chain connects TRBV5-1 to TRBJ2-7; a possible D gene is TRBD1 (5 bases). As DNA, the CDR3 is TGCGCCAGCAGCTGGGGCGACCCGGGTGTAAGGCAGTACTTC. It specifies CASSWGDPGVRQYF. Filled out from reference TRBV5-1 and TRBJ2-7, the complete variable domain reads KAGVTQTPRYLIKTRGQQVTLSCSPISGHRSVSWYQQTPGQGLQFLFEYFSETQRNKGNFPGRFSGRQFSNSRSEMNVSTLELGDSALYLCASSWGDPGVRQYFGPGTRLTVT.